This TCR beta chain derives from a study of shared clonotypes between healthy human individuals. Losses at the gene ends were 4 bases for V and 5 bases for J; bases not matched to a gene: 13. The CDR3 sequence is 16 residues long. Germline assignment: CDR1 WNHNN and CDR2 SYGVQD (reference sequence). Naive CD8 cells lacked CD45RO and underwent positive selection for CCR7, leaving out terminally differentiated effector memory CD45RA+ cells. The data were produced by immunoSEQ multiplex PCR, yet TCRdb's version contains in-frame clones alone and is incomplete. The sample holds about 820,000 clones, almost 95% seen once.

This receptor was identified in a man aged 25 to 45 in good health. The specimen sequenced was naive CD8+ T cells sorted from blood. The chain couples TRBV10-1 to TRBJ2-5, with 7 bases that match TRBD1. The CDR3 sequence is CASSGRGPSRGETQYF. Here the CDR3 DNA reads TGCGCCAGCAGTGGAAGGGGGCCCTCCCGCGGGGAGACCCAGTACTTC.